The 3 T cell receptor beta chains reported below all come from one sample, sequenced in a study of T cell responses to AZD1222 COVID-19 vaccine (dated by TCRdb to about 2021). Reading the label with the study, this specimen's time point is: baseline before first vaccination. The library was built by means of the immunoSEQ multiplex PCR assay. As stored in TCRdb, this immuneACCESS dataset retains in-frame rearrangements with V and J assigned. A fraction of the clones does not appear; measured against another copy, unresolved V genes explain less than half of the discrepancy, and the remainder lacks a known reason. Counted in this sample were about 100,000 clones; 85% to 90% of them appeared once. The ten most abundant clones make up about 15% of the sample. Sequencing used peripheral blood, obtained on day 0 of AZD1222 vaccination. These receptors all stem from an adult in good health.

The chain recombines TRBV14 with TRBJ2-7, with TRBD1 as a possible D gene (5 bases). In germline, CDR1 is SGHDN, CDR2 FVKESK. Trimming took 1 base from V and 0 from J, leaving 10 bases between them. The CDR3 is 15 residues long. The chain's CDR3 is CASSQGQLSSYEQYF. As DNA, the CDR3 is TGTGCCAGCAGCCAAGGACAGTTATCCTCCTACGAGCAGTACTTC. The complete variable domain, with remaining parts taken from reference TRBV14 and TRBJ2-7, reads EAGVTQFPSHSVIEKGQTVTLRCDPISGHDNLYWYRRVMGKEIKFLLHFVKESKQDESGMPNNRFLAERTGGTYSTLKVQPAELEDSGVYFCASSQGQLSSYEQYFGPGTRLTVT.

The V and J genes are TRBV10-3 and TRBJ2-7, with TRBD2 matching 10 bases. This CDR3 region has 15 residues. V was pared by 4 bases and J by 5 bases, with 8 bases of the junction left unmatched. Germline loops: CDR1 ENHRY, CDR2 SYGVKD. This chain's CDR3 is CAISVGTSEVHEQYF. CDR3 nucleotides: TGTGCCATCAGTGTTGGGACTAGCGAAGTCCACGAGCAGTACTTC.

V and J are TRBV27 and TRBJ2-2; D is unclear. The CDR3 is 14 residues long. V was trimmed by 5 bases and J by 2 bases, leaving 9 bases between them. Looked up from germline, CDR1 is MNHEY and CDR2 is SMNVEV (reference sequence). CDR3 region: CASSPRYNTGELFF. The CDR3 DNA reads as TGTGCCAGCAGTCCCAGGTACAACACCGGGGAGCTGTTTTTT.